What follows are 24 T cell receptor beta chains derived from one specimen sequenced in a study of T cells in Graves' hyperthyroidism and ophthalmopathy. TCR beta CDR3 region amplification was performed from RNA transcripts. Primed by the HTBI set, a first-round RT-PCR was run on the TCR CDR3. TCRdb reanalysed the multiplex PCR reads using MiXCR and keeps one entry per CDR3 protein. The data hold fewer than 400,000 distinct CDR3 sequences, with 16% observed a single time. The sample was blood. The receptors come from a man aged 30 to 45 with Graves' hyperthyroidism.

In its sample, this clonotype was seen many times. The chain carries TRBV28 and TRBJ1-1; a possible D gene is TRBD1 (6 bases). The CDR3 covers 14 residues. From germline, CDR1 is MDHEN and CDR2 SYDVKM. With 5 bases removed from V and 6 bases from J, the gap between germline ends came to 16 bases. The CDR3 here is CASSPPNKGAEAFF. The CDR3 DNA sequence: TGTGCCAGCAGTCCACCCAACAAGGGGGCTGAAGCTTTCTTT.

In its sample, this clonotype was seen many times. This chain uses TRBV6-6 with TRBJ1-1, with D maybe TRBD1 (5 bases). Germline V CDR1 and CDR2: MNHNY, SVGAGI (reference sequence). This CDR3 has 14 residues. V lost 2 bases, J lost 1 base, and 8 bases lay in between. In DNA form, the CDR3 reads TGTGCCAGCAGTTACATGGGACCGAACACTGAAGCTTTCTTT. This codes for CASSYMGPNTEAFF.

The V gene is TRBV6-1, the J gene TRBJ1-3; TRBD1 agrees at 7 bases. V lost 6 bases, J lost 1 base, and 3 bases stayed unmatched. Germline V gene sequence: CDR1 MNHNS, CDR2 SASEGT. This CDR3 is 14 amino acids long. CDR3 sequence reads: CASRPGGSGNTIYF. The CDR3 coding sequence is TGTGCCAGCAGGCCAGGGGGGTCTGGAAACACCATATATTTT.

V and J are TRBV19 and TRBJ2-2; 7 nucleotides line up with TRBD1. Germline values: CDR1 LNHDA, CDR2 SQIVND (reference sequence). V was clipped by 9 bases and J by 3 bases; unmatched bases: 7. The CDR3 consists of 14 residues. The CDR3 DNA reads TGTGCCAGCAAACAGGGGTTGGACACCGGGGAGCTGTTTTTT. Translating it yields CASKQGLDTGELFF.

The chain links TRBV19 to TRBJ1-5; TRBD1 might be the D (6 bases). The CDR3 is made up of 14 amino acids. Germline values: CDR1 LNHDA, CDR2 SQIVND (reference sequence). V was pared by 5 bases and J by 4 bases, with 12 bases between. The chain's CDR3 is CASSHRDRNQPQHF. DNA of the CDR3: TGTGCCAGTAGTCACAGGGATAGGAATCAGCCCCAGCATTTT. Supplemented by reference TRBV19 and TRBJ1-5, the full variable domain reads DGGITQSPKYLFRKEGQNVTLSCEQNLNHDAMYWYRQDPGQGLRLIYYSQIVNDFQKGDIAEGYSVSREKKESFPLTVTSAQKNPTAFYLCASSHRDRNQPQHFGDGTRLSIL.

This clonotype turned up a few times. This may come from a read error, since a much larger clone is one base off. The rearrangement links TRBV3-1 to TRBJ1-1; D not resolved. In germline, CDR1 is LGHDT, CDR2 YNNKEL (reference sequence). The CDR3 contains 13 residues. Deletions cut 1 base from V and 4 bases from J, with 7 bases between. The CDR3 reads CASSQGVSTEAFF. CDR3 nucleotide sequence: TGTGCCAGCAGCCAAGGGGTAAGCACTGAAGCTTTCTTT.

This clonotype was counted many times. This sequence joins TRBV3-1 and TRBJ2-6, with a possible D match to TRBD1 (5 bases). The CDR3 loop spans 15 amino acids. V was clipped by 0 bases and J by 2 bases, with 5 bases between them. Germline V CDR1 and CDR2: LGHDT, YNNKEL (reference sequence). CDR3: CASSQDRAGANVLTF. The CDR3 DNA reads TGTGCCAGCAGCCAAGACAGGGCTGGGGCCAACGTCCTGACTTTC.

The chain links TRBV20-1 to TRBJ2-3; D perhaps matches TRBD2 (5 bases). This CDR3 is built from 11 residues. V was shortened by 3 bases and J by 6 bases, with 7 bases between the two germline ends. Germline V gene lookup returns CDR1 DFQATT and CDR2 SNEGSKA (reference sequence). Here the CDR3 reads CSARRADTQYF. As DNA, the CDR3 is TGCAGTGCTAGGAGGGCCGATACGCAGTATTTT.

This clonotype showed up many times. The rearrangement links TRBV2 to TRBJ1-5; D possibly corresponds to TRBD1 (6 bases). The CDR3 is made up of 14 amino acids. Germline V lookup: CDR1 SNHLY, CDR2 FYNNEI. V was clipped by 3 bases and J by 7 bases, with 13 bases between them. CDR3 residues: CASSESTGRQPQHF. In nucleotides, the CDR3 is TGTGCCAGCAGTGAGAGTACAGGGCGCCAGCCCCAGCATTTT.

This clonotype was observed a single time. Relative to the germline gene, one junction end is altered; a read error may explain this. The V call is TRBV5-1, the J call TRBJ1-1, with 7 bases lining up with TRBD1. The CDR3 is 16 amino acids. CDR1 is SGHRS and CDR2 is YFSETQ in the germline V gene. The CDR3 bases are TGCGCCAGCAGCTTATCCTCGACAGGGACGAACACTGAAACTTTCTTT. Amino acids: CASSLSSTGTNTETFF. The entire variable domain, with the rest obtained from reference TRBV5-1 and TRBJ1-1, is as follows: KAGVTQTPRYLIKTRGQQVTLSCSPISGHRSVSWYQQTPGQGLQFLFEYFSETQRNKGNFPGRFSGRQFSNSRSEMNVSTLELGDSALYLCASSLSSTGTNTETFFGQGTRLTVV.

The sample holds a few counts of this clonotype. The V and J genes are TRBV20-1 and TRBJ2-7; 12 nucleotides agree with TRBD1. Looked up from germline, CDR1 is DFQATT and CDR2 is SNEGSKA (reference sequence). CDR3 length: 12 residues. Germline trimming cut 5 bases from V and 5 bases from J; bases unmatched to any gene: 1. In DNA form, the CDR3 reads TGCAGTGCTGGGACAGGGGGCCACGAGCAGTACTTC. This sequence encodes CSAGTGGHEQYF.

At least ten counts were recorded for this clonotype. This sequence joins TRBV3-1 and TRBJ1-2, with D unclear. There are 15 residues in the CDR3. Germline loops: CDR1 LGHDT, CDR2 YNNKEL (reference sequence). Deletions cut 3 bases from V and 8 bases from J, with 19 bases between. The CDR3, as DNA: TGTGCCAGCAGCCATCGCGTGGAACCTAGACTGGGCTACACCTTC. Translated, it gives CASSHRVEPRLGYTF.

This clonotype has ten or more counts. The genes are TRBV18 and TRBJ1-2, with a weak D call TRBD1 (6 bases). Germline V gene lookup returns CDR1 KGHSH and CDR2 LQKENI. Trimming took 3 bases from V and 6 from J, leaving 11 bases between them. The CDR3 totals 13 residues. The CDR3 reads CASSPQGRNGYTF. In DNA form, the CDR3 reads TGTGCCAGCTCACCTCAGGGGCGGAATGGCTACACCTTC.

The sample holds many counts of this clonotype. This chain links TRBV30 with TRBJ2-7, with D perhaps matching TRBD1 or TRBD2 (7 bases each). CDR3 size: 13 residues. Germline values: CDR1 GTSNPN, CDR2 SVGIG (reference sequence). V was clipped by 3 bases and J by 8 bases, with 17 bases between them. The CDR3 loop is CAWRVRGGTKQYF. Written as DNA, the CDR3 is TGTGCCTGGAGGGTCAGGGGGGGAACGAAGCAGTACTTC.

The chain couples TRBV6-5 to TRBJ1-1; TRBD1 might be the D (5 bases). This CDR3 contains 16 residues. The germline V and J ends were trimmed by 4 bases and 4 bases, with 19 bases remaining between them. The V gene's germline CDR1 is MNHEY and CDR2 SVGAGI. This CDR3 is CASSSAGKGRITEAFF. In DNA form, the CDR3 reads TGTGCCAGCAGTTCGGCAGGGAAGGGGAGAATCACTGAAGCTTTCTTT.

This sequence joins TRBV28 and TRBJ2-3, with 12 bases matching TRBD2. CDR3 length: 18 residues. The germline CDR1 and CDR2 sequences are MDHEN and SYDVKM. V trimming: 3 bases; J trimming: 7 bases; junction bases outside the gene matches: 14. CDR3 sequence reads: CASSFPDRLAGDGYTQYF. The CDR3, as DNA: TGTGCCAGCAGTTTCCCGGATCGACTAGCGGGAGACGGATATACGCAGTATTTT.

The rearrangement joins TRBV30 to TRBJ2-1, with D tentatively TRBD2 (6 bases). Germline CDR1 and CDR2: GTSNPN and SVGIG (reference sequence). With 2 bases removed from V and 15 bases from J, the gap between germline ends came to 20 bases. The CDR3 spans 13 residues. The CDR3 nucleotides read TGTGCCTGGAGTTTTCGTAGCGGATCTTCCACGTTCTTC. Translation: CAWSFRSGSSTFF.

A few counts support this clonotype. The gene calls are TRBV11-2 and TRBJ1-3; D is possibly TRBD1 (5 bases). The length of the CDR3 is 16 residues. CDR1 SGHAT and CDR2 FQNNGV come from the germline V gene. V gave up 8 bases and J gave up 2 bases, with 19 bases separating them. The CDR3 bases are TGTGCCAGCTCCCCCTTCTGGGGGTCGGCTGGAAACACCATATATTTT. It yields the protein CASSPFWGSAGNTIYF.

The genes are TRBV14 and TRBJ1-2; D ambiguous. The ends were cut back, 4 bases at V and 5 bases at J, with 14 bases in the middle. Germline loops: CDR1 SGHDN, CDR2 FVKESK. CDR3 length: 14 amino acids. The CDR3 reads CASSPSRQAYGYTF. The CDR3, as DNA: TGTGCCAGCAGCCCGAGTCGCCAAGCGTATGGCTACACCTTC. Drawing the rest from reference TRBV14 and TRBJ1-2, the complete variable domain is EAGVTQFPSHSVIEKGQTVTLRCDPISGHDNLYWYRRVMGKEIKFLLHFVKESKQDESGMPNNRFLAERTGGTYSTLKVQPAELEDSGVYFCASSPSRQAYGYTFGSGTRLTVV.

The chain uses TRBV30 and TRBJ2-2, with D hard to call. The CDR3 sequence is 13 residues long. In germline, CDR1 is GTSNPN, CDR2 SVGIG (reference sequence). Trimming removed 4 bases from V and 6 bases from J, with 12 bases in between. The DNA for the CDR3 is TGTGCCTGGAAGGCAGGCGCGGCCGGGGAGCTGTTTTTT. Protein: CAWKAGAAGELFF.

This clonotype was detected ten times or more. The chain has TRBV6-1 and TRBJ2-5; 7 bases are a match to TRBD2. Germline V gene lookup returns CDR1 MNHNS and CDR2 SASEGT. Trimming took 3 bases from V and 1 from J; bases not matched to a gene: 5. The CDR3 spans 15 residues. CDR3 coding DNA: TGTGCCAGCAGTGACGGGGCGGGAGCCCAAGAGACCCAGTACTTC. Its protein is CASSDGAGAQETQYF.

Only a few counts were recorded for this clonotype. The V and J genes are TRBV7-8 and TRBJ1-1; 7 positions match TRBD1. V was clipped by 5 bases and J by 0 bases; unmatched bases: 3. Looked up from germline, CDR1 is SGHVS and CDR2 is FQNEAQ. The CDR3 loop spans 14 amino acids. CDR3 amino acids: CASSADRVNTEAFF. As DNA, the CDR3 is TGTGCCAGCAGCGCCGACAGGGTGAACACTGAAGCTTTCTTT.

This clonotype has a handful of counts. In DNA, the CDR3 is TGCAGCGTTGATGGACGCCCGAACACCGGGGAGCTGTTTTTT. Its protein product is CSVDGRPNTGELFF. V and J are TRBV29-1 and TRBJ2-2; D remains unclear. V lost 3 bases and J 0 bases, leaving 8 bases between the germline ends. This CDR3 region has 14 residues. The germline V gene encodes CDR1 SQVTM and CDR2 ANQGSEA.

At least ten counts were recorded for this clonotype. The rearrangement links TRBV18 to TRBJ2-5; D call uncertain. The germline V gene encodes CDR1 KGHSH and CDR2 LQKENI. V lost 1 base and J 0 bases, leaving 12 bases between the germline ends. This CDR3 is 16 amino acids long. The CDR3 spells CASSPRITEYQETQYF. CDR3 sequence (DNA): TGTGCCAGCTCACCACGTATAACAGAGTACCAAGAGACCCAGTACTTC.